This T cell receptor (beta chain) was sequenced in a study of cytomegalovirus exposure and HLA in healthy donors. Trimming took 0 bases from V and 7 from J; bases not matched to a gene: 5. The CDR3 spans 16 residues. Germline-derived CDR1 and CDR2 are SGHDT and YYEEEE. This clone was picked up a small number of times. The protocol was immunoSEQ multiplex PCR, while the TCRdb copy is restricted to in-frame clones and leaves out a portion. The table has fewer than 350,000 clones, more than 75% seen once. This sequence was found in a young woman in good health and CMV-seronegative. Sequenced input: PBMCs. This chain joins TRBV5-6 and TRBJ2-1; 12 nucleotides align to TRBD2. The CDR3, as DNA: TGTGCCAGCAGCTTGGAGGTCCTAGCGGGAGGGAATGAGCAGTTCTTC. Encoded protein: CASSLEVLAGGNEQFF.